The rows below give T cell receptor beta chains drawn from one sample of a study of blood T cell repertoires in COVID-19. Method: immunoSEQ multiplex PCR; TCRdb's copy keeps in-frame clones and lacks some. This sample yields roughly 250,000 clones, of which 84% are seen a single time; 8% to 9.5% belongs to the top ten. Sequenced material: peripheral blood. These receptors were collected from a human donor in a cohort sampled during active COVID-19. Both conserved end residues are part of each CDR3. Each record gives: V gene, D gene, J gene, clone size, CDR3 protein, CDR3 DNA. The D gene is left open where the match is weak. A clone size is listed for some rows: how often the clone was seen (once, few, many), or a class if it is expanded.

v_gene: TRBV28; d_gene: TRBD2; j_gene: TRBJ2-3; abundance: once; CDR3aa: CASSVSSGGRDVQYF; CDR3nt: TGTGCCAGCAGTGTATCTAGCGGGGGGAGGGATGTGCAGTATTTT
v_gene: TRBV28; d_gene: NA; j_gene: TRBJ2-2; abundance: NA; CDR3aa: CASSSTSGRHGELFF; CDR3nt: TGTGCCAGCAGCTCAACGTCGGGGAGGCACGGGGAGCTGTTTTTT
v_gene: TRBV10-2; d_gene: TRBD2; j_gene: TRBJ2-3; abundance: NA; CDR3aa: CASSESGLAGVADTQYF; CDR3nt: TGCGCCAGCAGTGAGTCAGGGCTAGCGGGAGTAGCAGATACGCAGTATTTT
v_gene: TRBV27; d_gene: TRBD1; j_gene: TRBJ2-3; abundance: NA; CDR3aa: CASSSAGDRPLGTQYF; CDR3nt: TGTGCCAGCAGTTCAGCCGGGGACAGACCTCTGGGTACGCAGTATTTT
v_gene: TRBV6-2/TRBV6-3; d_gene: NA; j_gene: TRBJ2-3; abundance: NA; CDR3aa: CASSYVRTQYF; CDR3nt: TGTGCCAGCAGTTACGTCCGTACGCAGTATTTT
v_gene: TRBV5-4; d_gene: NA; j_gene: TRBJ1-2; abundance: NA; CDR3aa: CASSFPGNYGYTF; CDR3nt: TGTGCCAGCAGCTTTCCCGGGAACTATGGCTACACCTTC
v_gene: TRBV28; d_gene: TRBD1; j_gene: TRBJ1-1; abundance: once; CDR3aa: CASSFASGQGETEAFF; CDR3nt: TGTGCCAGCAGTTTCGCTTCAGGACAGGGTGAAACTGAAGCTTTCTTT
v_gene: TRBV2; d_gene: NA; j_gene: TRBJ2-7; abundance: NA; CDR3aa: CAITGLGYEQYF; CDR3nt: TGTGCCATCACCGGACTGGGCTACGAGCAGTACTTC
v_gene: TRBV3-1/TRBV3-2; d_gene: TRBD2; j_gene: TRBJ2-3; abundance: NA; CDR3aa: CASSQEGSGGYRDTQYF; CDR3nt: TGTGCCAGCAGCCAAGAGGGATCGGGAGGGTATAGAGATACGCAGTATTTT
v_gene: TRBV7-6; d_gene: NA; j_gene: TRBJ2-5; abundance: once; CDR3aa: CASSLDRAFPQETQYF; CDR3nt: TGTGCCAGCAGCTTAGACAGGGCATTCCCCCAAGAGACCCAGTACTTC